These 5 T cell receptor beta chains were all obtained from the same sample, sequenced in a study of blood T cells in healthy people across ages (dated by TCRdb to the mid-2010s). Libraries were prepared through 5' RACE. The sample was run on an Illumina HiSeq 2500. A second PCR of roughly 7 to 12 cycles was run with a J-beta primer mix and a sample-barcoded 5' primer. TCRdb applied fastp at Q25 and MiXCR to the public reads, then kept only in-frame beta chains. Each entry merges the rows of one CDR3 protein and shows their most common DNA and genes. In all, the sample holds 1.4 million or so distinct CDR3 sequences, and 35% to 45% of those were seen once. Of the sample, under 5% is held by the ten largest clones. The specimen was blood. Receptors were obtained from a woman aged 18-30 years in good health.

The CDR3 DNA is TGCAGTCATAGGAGGAATGAGAATGAGCAGTTCTTC. Translating it yields CSHRRNENEQFF. V usage is TRBV20-1 and J usage is TRBJ2-1; possible D gene TRBD2, 5 bases. CDR1 DFQATT and CDR2 SNEGSKA come from the germline V gene (reference sequence). V shed 8 bases and J shed 7 bases, with 15 bases lying between them. The CDR3 is 12 amino acids.

A few counts support this clonotype. CDR3 sequence: CASSQQVQRPYEQYF. The CDR3 DNA reads TGCGCCAGCAGCCAACAAGTCCAGCGGCCCTACGAGCAGTACTTC. The rearrangement joins TRBV4-3 to TRBJ2-7; tentative D call: TRBD2 (5 bases). The CDR3 is 15 residues long. V was clipped by 2 bases and J by 2 bases, with 13 bases between them. CDR1 and CDR2 (germline): LGHNA, YSLEER.

The chain uses TRBV4-1 and TRBJ2-5; D gene uncertain. The V gene's germline CDR1 is MGHRA and CDR2 YSYEKL. With 1 base removed from V and 9 bases from J, the gap between germline ends came to 18 bases. The CDR3 is made up of 15 amino acids. As DNA, the CDR3 is TGCGCCAGCAGCCAAGGTCCAGGACGGGTTCGGGCCCAGTACTTC. This gives the protein CASSQGPGRVRAQYF.

The rearrangement links TRBV6-5 to TRBJ1-4; D gene uncertain. The CDR3 is 13 residues long. V was trimmed by 0 bases and J by 10 bases, leaving 9 bases between them. Germline values: CDR1 MNHEY, CDR2 SVGAGI. The CDR3 spells CASSYSTLGKLFF. CDR3 nucleotides: TGTGCCAGCAGTTACTCGACGCTGGGAAAACTGTTTTTT.

Only a few counts were recorded for this clonotype. The rearrangement links TRBV20-1 to TRBJ2-1, with a tentative D call TRBD2 (7 bases). V was cut by 0 bases and J by 5 bases, with 17 bases left in between. This CDR3 region has 16 residues. In germline, CDR1 is DFQATT, CDR2 SNEGSKA (reference sequence). The DNA for the CDR3 is TGCAGTGCTAGAGACCCGATGCGGGGGCGTGACAATGAGCAGTTCTTC. Protein product: CSARDPMRGRDNEQFF.